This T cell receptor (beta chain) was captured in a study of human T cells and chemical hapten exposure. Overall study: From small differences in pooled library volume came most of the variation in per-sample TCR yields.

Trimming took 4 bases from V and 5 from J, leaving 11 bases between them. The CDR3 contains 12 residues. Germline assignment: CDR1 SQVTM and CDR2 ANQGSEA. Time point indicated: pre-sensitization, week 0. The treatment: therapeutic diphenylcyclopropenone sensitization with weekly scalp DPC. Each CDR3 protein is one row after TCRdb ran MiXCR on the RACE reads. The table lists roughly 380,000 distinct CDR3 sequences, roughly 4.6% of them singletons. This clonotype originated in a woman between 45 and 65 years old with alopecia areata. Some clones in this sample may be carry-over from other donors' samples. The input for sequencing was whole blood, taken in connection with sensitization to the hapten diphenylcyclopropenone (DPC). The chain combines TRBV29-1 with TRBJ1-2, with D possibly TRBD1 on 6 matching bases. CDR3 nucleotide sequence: TGCAGCGTTGGCACAGGGACGTATGGCTACACCTTC. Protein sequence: CSVGTGTYGYTF.